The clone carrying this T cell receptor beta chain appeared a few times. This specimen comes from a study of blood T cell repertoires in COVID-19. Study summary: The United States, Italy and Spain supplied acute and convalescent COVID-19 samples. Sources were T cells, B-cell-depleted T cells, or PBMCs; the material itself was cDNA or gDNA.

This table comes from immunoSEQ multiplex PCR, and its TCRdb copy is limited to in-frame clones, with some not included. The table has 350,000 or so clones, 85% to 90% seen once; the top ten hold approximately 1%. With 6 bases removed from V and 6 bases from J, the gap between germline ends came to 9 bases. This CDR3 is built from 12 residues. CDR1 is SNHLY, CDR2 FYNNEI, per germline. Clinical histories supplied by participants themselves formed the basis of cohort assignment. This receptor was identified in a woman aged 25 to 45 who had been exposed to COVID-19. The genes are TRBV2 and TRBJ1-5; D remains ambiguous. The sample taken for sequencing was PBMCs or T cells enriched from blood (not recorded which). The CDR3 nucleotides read TGTGCCAGCAGGAGTTGGAGTCAGCCCCAGCATTTT. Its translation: CASRSWSQPQHF. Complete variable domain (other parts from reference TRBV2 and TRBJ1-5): EPEVTQTPSHQVTQMGQEVILRCVPISNHLYFYWYRQILGQKVEFLVSFYNNEISEKSEIFDDQFSVERPDGSNFTLKIRSTKLEDSAMYFCASRSWSQPQHFGDGTRLSIL.